This T cell receptor (beta chain) was recovered during a study of blood T cells in healthy people across ages (dated by TCRdb to 2015 to 2017). About the full investigation: In model experiments, template switching captured roughly one uniquely barcoded TCR beta cDNA molecule for every two T cells. Using deep sequencing normalized with unique cDNA molecular identifiers, the study measured how TCR beta repertoire diversity changes with age. The donors were split into four age groups: young (average about 16 years), middle-aged (around 40), aged (about 56) and long-lived (roughly 88). To avoid experimental bias, donors of different ages were distributed randomly across sequencing lanes. For two donors (one aged 18 to 30 and one aged 80 or older), the study analyzed two additional independent replicas of 1 million unique cDNA reads from the same blood draw.

The library relied on 5' RACE. Instrument used: Illumina HiSeq 2500. A second PCR of roughly 7 to 11 cycles was run with a J-beta primer mix and a sample-barcoded 5' primer. A unique molecular identifier was introduced onto each TCR beta cDNA molecule by a template-switch 5' adaptor carrying 12 random nucleotides. At least 3 million CDR3-containing paired-end reads were obtained from each sample. First-strand cDNA synthesis was performed from all RNA using the Mint cDNA synthesis kit, with priming by a TRBC-specific oligonucleotide. Following uracil-DNA glycosylase treatment, a first 18-cycle PCR with universal primers M1SS and BC2_uni_R was performed on all cDNA. In the authors' own workflow: For normalization, 1 million high-quality reads, each with a distinct molecular identifier, were randomly selected from each sample. Instead of being binned into consensus sequences, reads that shared molecular identifiers were thrown out. MiTCR, run with a Q25 quality threshold and the strictest error-elimination algorithm, handled CDR3 identification, clonotype clustering and error correction. A nonparametric unseen species model with Euler transformation was used to estimate a lower bound on total TCR beta diversity. TCRdb reprocessed the public reads (quality trimming at Q25 with fastp, clone calling with MiXCR) and kept in-frame beta chains. Identical CDR3 protein sequences are pooled into one entry, listed with their most common genes and DNA. The V and J calls were not made by the authors but by TCRdb's processing. Here the sample has 580,000 or so distinct CDR3 sequences; around half occur a single time. The biggest ten clones account for about 26% of the sample.

For this clonotype: The antigen it binds to is not known. One base away there is no much larger clone; base qualities are not given.

Donors were a few dozen systemically healthy Caucasian individuals from Russia aged roughly 6 to 100 years. Each donor gave 9 to 10 milliliters of peripheral blood, collected into EDTA-treated Vacutainer tubes. Ficoll-Paque density-gradient centrifugation was used to isolate PBMCs, with at least 6 million per sample. Total RNA was extracted from PBMCs with Trizol reagent, with at least 5.5 micrograms obtained per sample. For every donor, flow cytometry on a PBMC aliquot measured the percentage of naive CD45RAhigh/CD27high T cells. Overall results and qualifications from the work: Because profiling used bulk unsorted PBMCs, naive and antigen-experienced compartments could not be compared conclusively. Estimates of total diversity based on one million sequenced T cells were considered lower bounds and underestimates. As age increased, observed TCR beta diversity per million T cells dropped in a roughly linear way, and a significant reduction was already evident by age about 40. There was a strong correlation between observed TCR beta diversity and the percentage of naive T cells measured by flow cytometry. The CMV infection status of donors was not known, potentially confounding age-related changes in expanded clonotypes. Compared with the aged group, the long-lived group had more naive CD4+ T cells, fewer expanded clones and increased TCR diversity, a pattern suggesting age selection.

The germline V gene yields SGHTA for CDR1 and FQGTGA for CDR2. The germline V end is reduced by 2 bases and the J end by 6 bases; junction bases left unmatched: 3. The cysteine opens and the phenylalanine closes a CDR3 of 15 amino acids. Only the CDR3 part of the read is kept: 45 bases, read in frame from the first base. This chain is built from TRBV7-3 and TRBJ2-2; TRBD2 aligns with 10 central bases. Source material: blood. This clonotype was obtained from a man older than 75 in good health. The DNA is as follows: TGTGCCAGCAGCTTAGTTAGCGGGAGGTCCGGGGAGCTGTTTTTT. It encodes CASSLVSGRSGELFF.